Listed below are T cell receptor beta chains from one sample, sequenced in a study of cytomegalovirus exposure and HLA in healthy donors. The assay was immunoSEQ multiplex PCR, and TCRdb's table has in-frame clones only and misses some. The repertoire holds about 140,000 clones, with about four fifths as singletons. What was sequenced was PBMCs. These receptor sequences come from a man under 40 in good health. Each CDR3 is given with its conserved first and last residue. D genes are given only for firm matches. Size values are once, few and many counts, or a class for expanded clones, and some rows have none.

CDR3 protein	CDR3 DNA	clone size	V gene	J gene	D gene
CASSPYLGQGGLNEQFF	TGTGCCAGCTCACCATATCTTGGACAGGGTGGACTCAATGAGCAGTTCTTC	.	TRBV18	TRBJ2-1	TRBD1
CSSSLGTGRVYGELFF	TGTTCCAGCAGCTTAGGGACAGGAAGGGTTTACGGGGAGCTGTTTTTT	.	TRBV7-9	TRBJ2-2	TRBD1
CASSPLLAASYEQYF	TGTGCCAGTAGTCCCCTACTAGCGGCCTCCTACGAGCAGTACTTC	.	TRBV19	TRBJ2-7	TRBD2
CASRTQGRETQYF	TGTGCCAGCAGAACACAGGGGCGGGAGACCCAGTACTTC	.	TRBV5-6	TRBJ2-5	TRBD1
CASATSEAYEQYF	TGTGCCAGTGCCACTTCGGAGGCTTACGAGCAGTACTTC	.	TRBV28	TRBJ2-7	.
CASSRQQGRTEAFF	TGTGCCAGCAGCCGCCAACAGGGCCGCACTGAAGCTTTCTTT	.	TRBV7-9	TRBJ1-1	.
CASNQGGTEAFF	TGTGCCAGCAACCAGGGGGGCACTGAAGCTTTCTTT	.	TRBV13	TRBJ1-1	TRBD1
CASVPSGLAGFSPQSELFF	TGTGCCAGTGTCCCATCGGGACTAGCGGGATTTTCTCCACAATCCGAGCTGTTTTTT	.	TRBV19	TRBJ2-2	TRBD2
CSSSLKISGIYNEQFF	TGTTCCAGCAGCTTAAAGATCAGCGGGATCTACAATGAGCAGTTCTTC	.	TRBV7-9	TRBJ2-1	TRBD2
CASSGRDRVQFF	TGTGCCAGCAGCGGCCGGGACAGGGTCCAGTTCTTC	.	TRBV7-8	TRBJ2-1	TRBD1
CASSSVGLAGFYNEQFF	TGTGCCAGCAGCTCCGTTGGACTAGCAGGATTTTACAATGAGCAGTTCTTC	.	TRBV7-9	TRBJ2-1	TRBD2
CASCSGQDDEQYF	TGTGCCAGCTGCTCCGGACAGGACGACGAGCAGTACTTC	.	TRBV2	TRBJ2-7	TRBD1
CASSASTEGGRGYTF	TGTGCCAGCAGCGCATCCACCGAGGGGGGGCGTGGCTACACCTTC	.	TRBV28	TRBJ1-2	.
CASSIALGVPNF	TGTGCCAGTAGTATAGCCCTGGGAGTACCCAACTTC	.	TRBV19	TRBJ2-4	.
CAWTSLHPNEQFF	TGTGCCTGGACTAGCCTCCACCCCAATGAGCAGTTCTTC	.	TRBV30	TRBJ2-1	.
CASRGRTSGSYEQYF	TGTGCCAGCAGAGGTAGGACTAGCGGGAGCTACGAGCAGTACTTC	.	TRBV2	TRBJ2-7	TRBD2
CAISAPSSTTGELFF	TGTGCCATCAGTGCCCCTAGCTCGACCACCGGGGAGCTGTTTTTT	.	TRBV10-3	TRBJ2-2	.
CASSKGGGYQPQHF	TGTGCCAGTAGCAAAGGGGGAGGGTACCAGCCCCAGCATTTT	once	TRBV19	TRBJ1-5	.
CASSTLDRADGYTF	TGTGCCAGCAGTACACTCGACAGGGCCGATGGCTACACCTTC	few	TRBV28	TRBJ1-2	TRBD1
CASKLTHNSNQPQHF	TGTGCCAGCAAACTGACACACAATAGCAATCAGCCCCAGCATTTT	.	TRBV6-4	TRBJ1-5	.
CASGLANYEQYF	TGTGCCAGCGGACTAGCGAACTACGAGCAGTACTTC	.	TRBV6-6	TRBJ2-7	TRBD2
CASSFRGGPDTQYF	TGTGCCAGCAGTTTTCGGGGGGGTCCGGATACGCAGTATTTT	.	TRBV27	TRBJ2-3	TRBD2
CASRLPGGNSPLHF	TGTGCCTCCCGATTGCCGGGGGGTAATTCACCCCTCCACTTT	.	TRBV30	TRBJ1-6	.